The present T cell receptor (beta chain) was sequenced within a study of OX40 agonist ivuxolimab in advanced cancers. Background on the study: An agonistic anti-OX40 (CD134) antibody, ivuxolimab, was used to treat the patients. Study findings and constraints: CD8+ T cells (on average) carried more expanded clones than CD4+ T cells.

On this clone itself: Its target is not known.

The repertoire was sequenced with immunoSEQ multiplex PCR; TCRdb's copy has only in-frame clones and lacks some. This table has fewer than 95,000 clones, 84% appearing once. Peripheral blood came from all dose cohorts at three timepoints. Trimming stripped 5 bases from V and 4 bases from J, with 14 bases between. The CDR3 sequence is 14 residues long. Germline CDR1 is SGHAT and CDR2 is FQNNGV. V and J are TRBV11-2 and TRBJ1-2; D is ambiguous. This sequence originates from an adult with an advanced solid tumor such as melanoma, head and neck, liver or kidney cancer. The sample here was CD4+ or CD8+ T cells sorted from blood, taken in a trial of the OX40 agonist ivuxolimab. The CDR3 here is CASSPQSGPYGYTF. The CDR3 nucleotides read TGTGCCAGCAGCCCCCAGAGTGGGCCCTATGGCTACACCTTC.